This TCR beta chain originates from a study of Ad26.COV2.S vaccination and SARS-CoV-2 variants. Study-wide findings and caveats: Among vaccine recipients, spike-specific TCR breadth exceeded that of placebo recipients. Post-vaccination spike-specific CD8+ and CD4+ T cell responses reportedly had substantial breadth. Possibly, TCR breadth and depth analyses underestimated total T cell responses. Recipients of vaccine and of placebo showed similar breadth of their non-spike TCR repertoires.

Details on this clone: Its specificity is not known.

Generated by immunoSEQ multiplex PCR, the TCRdb table keeps only in-frame clones and is missing some. The sample holds 300,000 to 450,000 clones, about 91% seen once. CDR1 and CDR2 (germline): SGHTA, FQGNSA. Trimming cost V 4 bases and J 2 bases, with 12 bases left between them. This CDR3 is built from 15 residues. V and J are TRBV7-2 and TRBJ1-3; no clear D gene. This receptor was taken from a human donor who had recovered from COVID-19. Sequences were derived from peripheral blood, sampled after recovery from COVID-19. The CDR3 loop is CASSSPPRAGNTIYF. The CDR3, as DNA: TGTGCCAGCAGCTCTCCACCAAGGGCTGGAAACACCATATATTTT.